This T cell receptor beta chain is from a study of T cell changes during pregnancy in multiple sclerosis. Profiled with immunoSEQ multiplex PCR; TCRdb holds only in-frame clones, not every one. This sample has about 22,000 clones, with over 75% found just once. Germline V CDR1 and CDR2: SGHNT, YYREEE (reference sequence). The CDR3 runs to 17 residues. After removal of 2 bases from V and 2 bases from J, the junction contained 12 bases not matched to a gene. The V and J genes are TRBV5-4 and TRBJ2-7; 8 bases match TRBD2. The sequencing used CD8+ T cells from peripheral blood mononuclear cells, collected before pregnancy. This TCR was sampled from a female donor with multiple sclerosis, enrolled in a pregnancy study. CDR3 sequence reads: CASSFGRREGNPYEQYF. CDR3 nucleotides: TGTGCCAGCAGCTTCGGTAGACGGGAGGGTAACCCCTACGAGCAGTACTTC.